One sample yielded the 27 T cell receptor beta chains listed below, sequenced in a study of T cell repertoires in cytomegalovirus infection. Which antigens these TCRs recognize remains unknown. TCRdb re-derived calls from the reads in MiXCR, one entry per CDR3 protein. Here the sample spans fewer than 1,000,000 distinct CDR3 sequences, approximately 31% being singletons. The specimen comprised cultured CD8+ T cells from PBMCs, sampled from culture after CMV antigen stimulation. These receptors were obtained from a human donor in good health (CMV status not recorded). Some clones in this sample may be carry-over from other donors' samples.

This clonotype was counted only a few times. The rearrangement links TRBV7-9 to TRBJ1-4; no clear D gene. This CDR3 is 12 amino acids long. With 5 bases removed from V and 6 bases from J, the gap between germline ends came to 7 bases. Germline CDR1 and CDR2: SEHNR and FQNEAQ (reference sequence). The DNA for the CDR3 is TGTGCCAGCAGCCTGGGTTATGAAAAACTGTTTTTT. The encoded protein is CASSLGYEKLFF.

The chain couples TRBV2 to TRBJ2-5; no clear D. The CDR3 runs to 13 residues. Germline CDR1 is SNHLY and CDR2 is FYNNEI. Trimming took 10 bases from V and 3 from J, leaving 15 bases between them. The chain's CDR3 is CAITNLGEETQYF. CDR3 bases: TGTGCCATTACCAACTTAGGCGAAGAGACCCAGTACTTC. Full variable domain (missing parts from reference TRBV2 and TRBJ2-5): EPEVTQTPSHQVTQMGQEVILRCVPISNHLYFYWYRQILGQKVEFLVSFYNNEISEKSEIFDDQFSVERPDGSNFTLKIRSTKLEDSAMYFCAITNLGEETQYFGPGTRLLVL.

This clonotype is a singleton in its sample. The missing conserved phenylalanine or tryptophan at the end of this CDR3 makes a read error likely. No DNA is shown, since the ends of the CDR3 on it are uncertain; the CDR3 is the one TCRdb lists. The CDR3 loop reads CASSSGDGIIS. The genes are TRBV11-2 and TRBJ1-4; TRBD1, the table's D call, lacks a check against the DNA. CDR1 is SGHAT and CDR2 is FQNNGV in the germline V gene. The CDR3 is 11 amino acids long, termini counted.

J is TRBJ2-1 and V is TRBV6-8; D call uncertain. V was pared by 0 bases and J by 9 bases, with 15 bases between. CDR3 length: 15 amino acids. Germline V lookup: CDR1 MNHGY, CDR2 SAAAGT. The CDR3 bases are TGTGCCAGCAGTTACTCTCATTTAGACACCGGTGAGCAGTTCTTC. This gives the protein CASSYSHLDTGEQFF.

This clonotype was found many times. The CDR3 DNA reads TGTGCCAGCAGCCACAACGGCAGGGGCTATAGCAATCAGCCCCAGCATTTT. It codes for CASSHNGRGYSNQPQHF. The chain recombines TRBV7-2 with TRBJ1-5; D possibly corresponds to TRBD1 (6 bases). Germline CDR1 is SGHTA and CDR2 is FQGNSA. The CDR3 is 17 amino acids. Trimming removed 5 bases from V and 0 bases from J, with 17 bases in between.

This clonotype was counted a few times. CDR3 loop: CASSLGSQAPYNEQFF. CDR3 coding DNA: TGTGCCAGCAGCTTAGGTTCACAGGCGCCCTACAATGAGCAGTTCTTC. The chain recombines TRBV7-8 with TRBJ2-1; tentative D call: TRBD1 (5 bases). Germline CDR1 SGHVS, CDR2 FQNEAQ. V lost 1 base to trimming and J lost 2 bases, with 12 bases between them. There are 16 residues in the CDR3.

J is TRBJ1-4 and V is TRBV7-9, with a weak D call TRBD1 (5 bases). The CDR3 loop spans 17 amino acids. With 1 base removed from V and 2 bases from J, the gap between germline ends came to 14 bases. Germline-derived CDR1 and CDR2 are SEHNR and FQNEAQ (reference sequence). CDR3 sequence reads: CASSLGGEGSTNEKLFF. The CDR3 region has the DNA TGTGCCAGCAGCTTAGGCGGTGAGGGGAGCACTAATGAAAAACTGTTTTTT.

Only a few counts were recorded for this clonotype. The chain is built from TRBV7-9 and TRBJ1-2, with TRBD1 as a possible D gene (6 bases). V dropped 4 bases and J dropped 3 bases, with 12 bases sitting between them. CDR3 length: 14 amino acids. CDR1 and CDR2 (germline): SEHNR, FQNEAQ (reference sequence). The chain's CDR3 is CASSSDSSYYGYTF. DNA for the CDR3: TGTGCCAGCAGCTCGGACAGTTCTTACTATGGCTACACCTTC.

This clonotype appeared once. Since no conserved phenylalanine or tryptophan closes the CDR3, a read error is the likely cause. The chain uses TRBV7-2 and TRBJ1-1; D remains unclear. CDR1 is SGHTA, CDR2 FQGNSA, per germline. This CDR3 contains 15 residues. Trimming left V 5 bases short and J 0 bases short, with 13 bases between. The CDR3: CASSVSRRLNTEAFS. CDR3 DNA sequence: TGTGCCAGCAGCGTTTCGCGGCGGTTGAACACTGAAGCTTTCTCT.

The chain employs TRBV7-6 and TRBJ2-3; 15 bases are shared with TRBD2. The ends lost 5 bases at V and 2 bases at J; junction bases unmatched: 14. The CDR3 runs to 20 residues. Germline V gene lookup returns CDR1 SGHVS and CDR2 FNYEAQ. For the CDR3, the DNA is TGTGCCAGCAGCGCAGTGACCTCCGGGACTAGCGGGGGGTACACAGATACGCAGTATTTT. It codes for CASSAVTSGTSGGYTDTQYF.

V gene TRBV2 combines with J gene TRBJ1-1; D unclear. The CDR3 covers 13 residues. The V gene's germline CDR1 is SNHLY and CDR2 FYNNEI. V lost 4 bases and J 4 bases, leaving 10 bases between the germline ends. The CDR3: CASSGRAFTEAFF. CDR3 nucleotide sequence: TGTGCCAGCAGTGGCAGAGCTTTCACTGAAGCTTTCTTT.

The CDR3 loop reads CASSQGQADEKLFF. CDR3 coding DNA: TGTGCCAGCAGCCAGGGACAGGCTGATGAAAAACTGTTTTTT. The chain carries TRBV7-8 and TRBJ1-4, with 8 bases matching TRBD1. This CDR3 is built from 14 residues. The germline gives CDR1 SGHVS, CDR2 FQNEAQ. Unmatched junction bases numbered 5, after V lost 5 bases and J lost 6 bases.

This clonotype was seen more than once but under ten times. V gene TRBV20-1 combines with J gene TRBJ1-2, with D unresolved. The CDR3 sequence is 12 residues long. CDR1 is DFQATT and CDR2 is SNEGSKA in the germline V gene (reference sequence). The V end was cut by 6 bases, the J end by 2 bases, with 10 bases between. In DNA, the CDR3 is TGCAGTGCCGCCGGGGTGAACTATGGCTACACCTTC. Protein: CSAAGVNYGYTF.

The chain carries TRBV20-1 and TRBJ1-3; possible D gene TRBD1, 6 bases. The germline gives CDR1 DFQATT, CDR2 SNEGSKA (reference sequence). The CDR3 runs 13 residues. With 1 base removed from V and 6 bases from J, the gap between germline ends came to 10 bases. The CDR3: CSARVRGENTIYF. The CDR3 DNA reads as TGCAGTGCTAGAGTCAGGGGAGAAAACACCATATATTTT.

The genes are TRBV5-1 and TRBJ2-1, with a tentative D call TRBD2 (6 bases). V lost 3 bases to trimming and J lost 7 bases, with 11 bases between them. Looked up from germline, CDR1 is SGHRS and CDR2 is YFSETQ. The CDR3 totals 13 residues. CDR3: CASSWPGGNEQFF. CDR3 coding DNA: TGCGCCAGCAGCTGGCCCGGGGGAAATGAGCAGTTCTTC.

The chain links TRBV12-3 or TRBV12-4 to TRBJ1-5; TRBD1 might be the D (6 bases). The CDR3 loop spans 12 amino acids. V lost 6 bases, J lost 7 bases, and 10 bases lay in between. Here the CDR3 reads CASSPRGQPQHF. CDR3 nucleotides: TGTGCCAGCAGCCCCAGGGGCCAGCCCCAGCATTTT.

This clonotype has just a few counts. This chain connects TRBV9 to TRBJ2-7; D remains unclear. The CDR3 is 16 residues long. V was clipped by 0 bases and J by 3 bases, with 16 bases between them. Looked up from germline, CDR1 is SGDLS and CDR2 is YYNGEE. In DNA, the CDR3 is TGTGCCAGCAGCGTAGGGGTTAATGCTTTGATCTACGAGCAGTACGTC. This sequence encodes CASSVGVNALIYEQYV.

J is TRBJ2-7 and V is TRBV27; perhaps TRBD1 as D (6 bases). The CDR3 contains 13 residues. Germline values: CDR1 MNHEY, CDR2 SMNVEV (reference sequence). The V and J ends lost 6 bases and 5 bases respectively, with 14 bases between them. The CDR3, as DNA: TGTGCCAGCAGAGTACAGGGTTTTGACGAGCAGTACTTC. Encoded protein: CASRVQGFDEQYF.

J is TRBJ2-5 and V is TRBV2, with a possible D match to TRBD2 (6 bases). The V gene's germline CDR1 is SNHLY and CDR2 FYNNEI. CDR3 length equals 15 residues. With 2 bases removed from V and 3 bases from J, the gap between germline ends came to 13 bases. CDR3: CASSEWGTREETQYF. The CDR3, as DNA: TGTGCCAGCAGTGAATGGGGGACTCGGGAAGAGACCCAGTACTTC.

The CDR3 here is CASRVLDRTYEQYF. DNA for the CDR3: TGCGCCAGCAGGGTTTTAGACAGAACCTACGAGCAGTACTTC. The chain carries TRBV5-1 and TRBJ2-7, with a weak D call TRBD1 (5 bases). Per germline, CDR1 SGHRS and CDR2 YFSETQ. The ends were cut back, 5 bases at V and 2 bases at J, with 14 bases in the middle. CDR3 length: 14 residues.

The chain links TRBV20-1 to TRBJ1-2; D is unresolved. The CDR3 extends over 14 amino acids. Germline V gene lookup returns CDR1 DFQATT and CDR2 SNEGSKA (reference sequence). V was trimmed by 3 bases and J by 0 bases, leaving 11 bases between them. In DNA form, the CDR3 reads TGCAGTGCTAGCCTATATCCCGCTAACTATGGCTACACCTTC. Translated: CSASLYPANYGYTF.

The gene calls are TRBV6-5 and TRBJ2-3; D gene uncertain. Trimming left V 2 bases short and J 2 bases short, with 17 bases between. CDR1 is MNHEY, CDR2 SVGAGI, per germline. The CDR3 spans 17 residues. The CDR3 DNA follows: TGTGCCAGCAGTTACCTCCCGGCGGACCTCTTCACAGATACGCAGTATTTT. Its translation: CASSYLPADLFTDTQYF.

The chain links TRBV6-1 to TRBJ2-3; tentatively, D is TRBD2 (6 bases). The CDR3 consists of 16 residues. The V and J ends lost 5 bases and 3 bases respectively, with 18 bases between them. The V gene's germline CDR1 is MNHNS and CDR2 SASEGT. The CDR3, as DNA: TGTGCCAGCAGTACCGCCGGGGCGGGGCTGACAGATACGCAGTATTTT. It codes for CASSTAGAGLTDTQYF.

The chain combines TRBV7-9 with TRBJ2-7, with D maybe TRBD1 (7 bases). The V end lost 5 bases, the J end lost 0 bases, and 17 bases lay between the germline ends. This CDR3 has 16 amino acids. The germline V gene has CDR1 SEHNR and CDR2 FQNEAQ (reference sequence). The CDR3, as DNA: TGTGCCAGCAGCGGCGGGACGACAGGGATCTCCTACGAGCAGTACGTC. Its translation: CASSGGTTGISYEQYV.

The V and J genes are TRBV27 and TRBJ2-1; the D gene is possibly TRBD1 (5 bases). Germline loops: CDR1 MNHEY, CDR2 SMNVEV (reference sequence). V was trimmed by 2 bases and J by 0 bases, leaving 17 bases between them. The CDR3 is 18 residues long. The CDR3 region has the DNA TGTGCCAGCAGTTTAACAGGACCACATACCCCCTCCTACAATGAGCAGTTCTTC. Its translation: CASSLTGPHTPSYNEQFF.

CDR3 in DNA: TGTGCCAGCAGCCCATGGGGGACCAAAAGCTCCTACAATGAGCAGTTCTTC. Protein product: CASSPWGTKSSYNEQFF. The chain recombines TRBV6-6 with TRBJ2-1; the D call may be TRBD1 or TRBD2 (5 bases each). Per the germline V gene, CDR1 is MNHNY and CDR2 is SVGAGI (reference sequence). The length of the CDR3 is 17 residues. The V end was cut by 6 bases, the J end by 0 bases, with 18 bases between.

The V and J genes are TRBV20-1 and TRBJ2-7; unclear D gene. Germline lookup yields CDR1 DFQATT and CDR2 SNEGSKA (reference sequence). The ends were cut back, 6 bases at V and 3 bases at J, with 12 bases in the middle. The CDR3 sequence is 12 residues long. The CDR3 loop reads CSAGDGYYEQYV. CDR3 in DNA: TGCAGTGCAGGCGACGGTTACTACGAGCAGTACGTC.